The 28 T cell receptor beta chains below all came from one sample that was sequenced in a study of T cell repertoires in cytomegalovirus infection. One entry per CDR3 protein results from TCRdb running MiXCR on the reads. The table lists 250,000 or so distinct CDR3 sequences, roughly 10% of them singletons. Sequencing used PBMCs. The receptor set was obtained from a human donor in good health (CMV status not recorded). Some clones in this sample may be carry-over from other donors' samples.

This clonotype turned up a few times. CDR3 region: CASGQHAGTQYF. DNA of the CDR3: TGTGCCAGTGGGCAGCACGCCGGTACGCAGTATTTT. The rearrangement joins TRBV19 to TRBJ2-3; D is ambiguous. The V gene's germline CDR1 is LNHDA and CDR2 SQIVND (reference sequence). The V end was cut by 8 bases, the J end by 8 bases, with 14 bases between. This CDR3 has 12 residues.

This rearrangement joins TRBV20-1 to TRBJ1-4; 11 nucleotides match TRBD1. Trimming at V came to 0 bases and at J to 6 bases, leaving 6 bases not matched to a gene. The V gene's germline CDR1 is DFQATT and CDR2 SNEGSKA (reference sequence). CDR3 length: 16 residues. As DNA, the CDR3 is TGCAGTGCTAGAGAGGACAGGGGGCTCAGGGATGAAAAACTGTTTTTT. Its protein is CSAREDRGLRDEKLFF.

The CDR3, as DNA: TGTGCCAGCAGTTTATATGGAACAGGGGGCATGAACATTCAGTACTTC. This gives the protein CASSLYGTGGMNIQYF. The chain is built from TRBV28 and TRBJ2-4; 9 bases agree with TRBD1. V was pared by 1 base and J by 7 bases, with 8 bases of the junction left unmatched. CDR1 is MDHEN and CDR2 is SYDVKM in the germline V gene. This CDR3 spans 16 amino acids.

There are a few counts of this clonotype. This chain uses TRBV29-1 with TRBJ2-1; D tentatively reads TRBD1 or TRBD2 (5 bases each). The germline gives CDR1 SQVTM, CDR2 ANQGSEA. The CDR3 consists of 15 residues. V gave up 2 bases and J gave up 6 bases, with 17 bases separating them. CDR3 DNA sequence: TGCAGCGTTGAACCTCGACGAGGGGTTGGCAATGAGCAGTTCTTC. It encodes CSVEPRRGVGNEQFF.

This clonotype was seen many times. The junction differs from germline at one of its ends, possibly a read error. The chain couples TRBV28 to TRBJ2-7; 7 positions agree with TRBD1. The CDR3 loop spans 16 amino acids. Germline CDR1 and CDR2: MDHEN and SYDVKM. Here the CDR3 reads CARSLRGGPADSPTYF. DNA for the CDR3: TGTGCCAGGAGTTTACGAGGGGGCCCCGCCGATTCACCGACGTACTTC.

Note on this clonotype: The junction departs from the called germline gene at one end, perhaps through a read error. The J gene is TRBJ1-2, the V gene TRBV9; D not resolved. From germline, CDR1 is SGDLS and CDR2 YYNGEE. This CDR3 has 16 residues. CDR3 amino acids: CASSVGSTPTNYGHTF. CDR3 bases: TGTGCCAGCAGCGTAGGATCTACACCAACTAACTATGGCCACACCTTC.

Notes on this clonotype: Just one base apart from a much larger clone, this may be a read error. This chain uses TRBV20-1 with TRBJ2-7; TRBD1 matches at 10 bases. The germline V gene encodes CDR1 DFQATT and CDR2 SNEGSKA (reference sequence). The CDR3 is 14 amino acids. The ends lost 6 bases at V and 5 bases at J; junction bases unmatched: 10. The DNA of the CDR3 is TGCAGTGCCCATCCGGGACAGGGGACCGACGAGCAGTACTTC. Translating gives CSAHPGQGTDEQYF.

This clonotype was seen many times. The chain combines TRBV25-1 with TRBJ1-2; D is unclear. V lost 5 bases and J 2 bases, leaving 12 bases between the germline ends. This CDR3 is built from 14 residues. The germline V gene has CDR1 MGHDK and CDR2 SYGVNS. The CDR3 here is CASSKASGNYGYTF. The CDR3 nucleotides read TGTGCCAGCAGTAAGGCCTCGGGGAACTATGGCTACACCTTC.

This clonotype was recorded at least ten times. The genes are TRBV19 and TRBJ1-1; tentative D call: TRBD1 (5 bases). From germline, CDR1 is LNHDA and CDR2 SQIVND (reference sequence). V shed 2 bases and J shed 4 bases, with 17 bases lying between them. The length of the CDR3 is 16 residues. Here the CDR3 reads CASSIPPGGRATEAFF. For the CDR3, the DNA is TGTGCCAGTAGTATACCGCCGGGGGGGAGGGCCACTGAAGCTTTCTTT.

This clonotype appeared many times. The chain is built from TRBV28 and TRBJ2-5, with 7 bases aligning to TRBD1. Germline V gene data show CDR1 as MDHEN and CDR2 as SYDVKM. CDR3 length: 14 residues. V dropped 5 bases and J dropped 5; count of bases not matched to a gene: 8. Here the CDR3 reads CASSSPGTAETQYF. Here the CDR3 DNA reads TGTGCCAGCAGTAGTCCCGGGACAGCGGAGACCCAGTACTTC.

V is TRBV12-3 or TRBV12-4 and J is TRBJ2-5, with 7 bases aligning to TRBD2. CDR3 size: 11 residues. J was trimmed by 10 bases and V by 8 bases; bases with no gene match: 7. The CDR3 coding sequence is TGTGCCAGCCAAGGGTGGGAGGGCCAGTACTTC. This gives the protein CASQGWEGQYF.

The chain links TRBV28 to TRBJ2-1; D unresolved. The CDR3 has 13 residues. Trimming left V 7 bases short and J 0 bases short, with 7 bases between. CDR1 and CDR2 (germline): MDHEN, SYDVKM. The CDR3 DNA reads TGTGCCAGCACGGTTACCTCCTACAATGAGCAGTTCTTC. Translation gives CASTVTSYNEQFF.

This clonotype was picked up a small number of times. The chain combines TRBV7-2 with TRBJ1-1; D is uncertain. The CDR3 extends over 11 amino acids. V lost 2 bases, J lost 6 bases, and 4 bases lay in between. CDR1 is SGHTA, CDR2 FQGNSA, per germline. This CDR3 is CASSLYAEAFF. The CDR3 nucleotides are TGTGCCAGCAGCTTATATGCTGAAGCTTTCTTT.

With regard to this clonotype: One end of the junction does not line up with germline, which may come from a read error. V is TRBV7-4 and J is TRBJ1-6; D gene ambiguous. From germline, CDR1 is SGHVT and CDR2 SQSDAQ. CDR3 length: 13 residues. The CDR3 DNA is TGTGCCAGCAGCTCGCCCCCCAATTCACCCATCCACTTT. This codes for CASSSPPNSPIHF. Complete variable domain (other parts from reference TRBV7-4 and TRBJ1-6): GAGVSQSPRYKVAKRGRDVALRCDSISGHVTLYWYRQTLGQGSEVLTYSQSDAQRDKSGRPSGRFSAERPERSVSTLKIQRTEQGDSAVYLCASSSPPNSPIHFGNGTRLTVT.

Ten or more counts support this clonotype. The V and J genes are TRBV7-2 and TRBJ1-1; D possibly corresponds to TRBD1 (6 bases). This CDR3 is built from 14 residues. V was shortened by 4 bases and J by 4 bases, with 13 bases between the two germline ends. Per the germline V gene, CDR1 is SGHTA and CDR2 is FQGNSA. The CDR3 is CASSSQGLGTEAFF. CDR3 DNA sequence: TGTGCCAGCAGCTCACAGGGATTGGGCACTGAAGCTTTCTTT. The variable domain in full, completed from reference TRBV7-2 and TRBJ1-1, reads GAGVSQSPSNKVTEKGKDVELRCDPISGHTALYWYRQSLGQGLEFLIYFQGNSAPDKSGLPSDRFSAERTGGSVSTLTIQRTQQEDSAVYLCASSSQGLGTEAFFGQGTRLTVV.

This clonotype was seen repeatedly, ten times or more. This CDR3 is CASSSWTGGGGNQPQHF. CDR3 sequence (DNA): TGTGCCAGCAGTTCCTGGACAGGGGGAGGTGGTAATCAGCCCCAGCATTTT. The chain carries TRBV28 and TRBJ1-5; 10 nucleotides match TRBD1. This CDR3 comprises 17 residues. The germline gives CDR1 MDHEN, CDR2 SYDVKM. J was trimmed by 4 bases and V by 4 bases; bases with no gene match: 10.

The V gene is TRBV19, the J gene TRBJ1-5; 9 nucleotides match TRBD1. The CDR3 extends over 15 amino acids. CDR1 is LNHDA and CDR2 is SQIVND in the germline V gene (reference sequence). The trim removed 6 bases at V and 1 base at J, leaving 4 bases unmatched. The CDR3 region has the DNA TGTGCCAGTAGCACAGGGGGCTGGAGCAATCAGCCCCAGCATTTT. This translates into CASSTGGWSNQPQHF.

The V call is TRBV6-2 or TRBV6-3, the J call TRBJ1-6; possibly TRBD1 for D (5 bases). Germline CDR1 and CDR2: MNHEY and SVGEGT. The CDR3 has 13 amino acids. Deletions cut 6 bases from V and 6 bases from J, with 9 bases between. CDR3 nucleotides: TGTGCCAGCAGATCCCAGGGTAATTCACCCCTCCACTTT. Protein sequence: CASRSQGNSPLHF.

This clonotype was counted at least ten times. The chain is built from TRBV6-2 or TRBV6-3 and TRBJ1-6; D gene unclear. V was trimmed by 2 bases and J by 3 bases, leaving 11 bases between them. CDR1 and CDR2 (germline): MNHEY, SVGEGT. The CDR3 length is 16 residues. CDR3: CASSYLAEGYNSPLHF. The CDR3 bases are TGTGCCAGCAGTTACCTTGCAGAAGGCTATAATTCACCCCTCCACTTT.

In its sample, this clonotype was seen many times. V usage is TRBV20-1 and J usage is TRBJ1-5; TRBD1 might be the D (5 bases). The CDR3 sequence is 15 residues long. Germline V gene lookup returns CDR1 DFQATT and CDR2 SNEGSKA (reference sequence). The ends were cut back, 3 bases at V and 0 bases at J, with 12 bases in the middle. CDR3 amino acids: CSASVVQGSNQPQHF. CDR3 DNA: TGCAGTGCTAGCGTCGTGCAGGGTAGCAATCAGCCCCAGCATTTT.

This clonotype was detected many times. The chain recombines TRBV7-6 with TRBJ2-3; unclear D gene. V gave up 1 base and J gave up 5 bases, with 7 bases separating them. The CDR3 length is 13 residues. Germline assignment: CDR1 SGHVS and CDR2 FNYEAQ. CDR3 protein: CASSLGPIDTQYF. The CDR3 nucleotides are TGTGCCAGCAGCTTAGGTCCAATAGATACGCAGTATTTT. The full variable domain, rest sourced from reference TRBV7-6 and TRBJ2-3, is GAGVSQSPRYKVTKRGQDVALRCDPISGHVSLYWYRQALGQGPEFLTYFNYEAQQDKSGLPNDRFSAERPEGSISTLTIQRTEQRDSAMYRCASSLGPIDTQYFGPGTRLTVL.

This clonotype was recorded many times. The chain carries TRBV7-2 and TRBJ1-1; D unclear. Germline loops: CDR1 SGHTA, CDR2 FQGNSA. The CDR3 is 13 amino acids. V was shortened by 7 bases and J by 5 bases, with 14 bases between the two germline ends. This CDR3 reads CASNGWVGTEAFF. The CDR3 region has the DNA TGTGCCAGCAATGGCTGGGTCGGTACTGAAGCTTTCTTT.

This clonotype was observed many times. The rearrangement joins TRBV7-8 to TRBJ2-2; 12 nucleotides align to TRBD1. The V gene's germline CDR1 is SGHVS and CDR2 FQNEAQ. The CDR3 has 16 amino acids. V gave up 5 bases and J gave up 5 bases; unmatched junction bases: 6. The CDR3 bases are TGTGCCAGCAGCCTGCGGGACAGGGGGCTGACCGGGGAGCTGTTTTTT. As protein: CASSLRDRGLTGELFF.

The table lists this clonotype with many counts. The V and J genes are TRBV7-2 and TRBJ2-5, with TRBD2 matching over 9 bases. V trimming: 2 bases; J trimming: 5 bases; junction bases outside the gene matches: 6. In germline, CDR1 is SGHTA, CDR2 FQGNSA. The CDR3 extends over 15 amino acids. CDR3 sequence: CASSLRAGGYETQYF. Written as DNA, the CDR3 is TGTGCCAGCAGCTTACGAGCGGGGGGTTATGAGACCCAGTACTTC.

This clonotype came up a few times. The V gene is TRBV6-1, the J gene TRBJ2-6; D not resolved. This CDR3 has 13 amino acids. Germline CDR1 reads MNHNS; CDR2 reads SASEGT. V lost 7 bases, J lost 2 bases, and 6 bases lay in between. In DNA form, the CDR3 reads TGTGCCAGCAACTGGGCTGGGGCCAACGTCCTGACTTTC. Amino acid sequence: CASNWAGANVLTF.

The J gene is TRBJ1-2, the V gene TRBV6-6; TRBD1 is a possible D gene (6 bases). Germline loops: CDR1 MNHNY, CDR2 SVGAGI (reference sequence). Trimming left V 0 bases short and J 3 bases short, with 11 bases between. The length of the CDR3 is 15 residues. CDR3 amino acids: CASSYSNWGHYGYTF. As DNA, the CDR3 is TGTGCCAGCAGTTACTCCAACTGGGGGCACTATGGCTACACCTTC.

The table lists this clonotype with many counts. This chain uses TRBV2 with TRBJ2-1; 8 nucleotides match TRBD2. Germline V gene data show CDR1 as SNHLY and CDR2 as FYNNEI. After removal of 4 bases from V and 8 bases from J, the junction contained 13 bases not matched to a gene. This CDR3 contains 16 residues. The CDR3 DNA follows: TGTGCCAGCAGTGGGCCCAAAGCGGGGGCTCGTCATGAGCAGTTCTTC. As protein: CASSGPKAGARHEQFF.

The chain is built from TRBV28 and TRBJ2-3, with 10 positions matching TRBD1. The germline V gene has CDR1 MDHEN and CDR2 SYDVKM. V was pared by 5 bases and J by 2 bases, with 7 bases of the junction left unmatched. The CDR3 is 16 amino acids. The CDR3 DNA reads as TGTGCCAGCAGTCCCACCGGGACAGGGGCCACAGATACGCAGTATTTT. Amino acid sequence: CASSPTGTGATDTQYF.